This passage covers 9 T cell receptor beta chains from one sample sequenced in a study of T cell repertoires in cytomegalovirus infection (dated 2019 in TCRdb). The antigens for these receptors are not known. This specimen's treatment or condition label, per the study, means: in vitro stimulation with specific CMV peptide epitopes to enrich CMV-specific T cells. Sequencing instrument: Illumina HiSeq 1500. Using fastp trimming at Q25 and MiXCR clonotype assembly, TCRdb reanalyzed the public sequencing data and kept in-frame beta chains. For every CDR3 protein sequence, its rows merge into one entry that carries the most common genes and DNA. The sample yields hundreds of thousands of distinct CDR3 sequences; roughly 43% were counted once. Around 45% of the sample is held by the ten biggest clonotypes. The specimen comprised cultured PBMCs, sampled from culture after CMV antigen stimulation. These receptors came from a human donor in good health (CMV status not recorded). Some clones in this sample may be carry-over from other donors' samples.

This clonotype was observed many times. V is TRBV7-2 and J is TRBJ2-5, with D perhaps matching TRBD1 or TRBD2 (6 bases each). Trimming took 3 bases from V and 5 from J, leaving 13 bases between them. The CDR3 consists of 14 residues. Germline assignment: CDR1 SGHTA and CDR2 FQGNSA. The CDR3 DNA sequence: TGTGCCAGCAGCTTCACCGGGGGCGATGAGACCCAGTACTTC. Translating it yields CASSFTGGDETQYF.

This clonotype was seen more than once but under ten times. This chain links TRBV12-3 or TRBV12-4 with TRBJ1-1; a weak D match, TRBD1 (6 bases). The CDR3 has 15 amino acids. V lost 1 base to trimming and J lost 4 bases, with 13 bases between them. CDR3 bases: TGTGCCAGCAGTTTAGTTAACCAGGGGCCCACTGAAGCTTTCTTT. Translated, it gives CASSLVNQGPTEAFF.

This clonotype has a count of ten or more. The J gene is TRBJ2-1, the V gene TRBV11-2, with unresolved D. V was shortened by 5 bases and J by 10 bases, with 12 bases between the two germline ends. The V gene's germline CDR1 is SGHAT and CDR2 FQNNGV. This CDR3 spans 12 amino acids. CDR3 DNA: TGTGCCAGCAGCCAAATTAGCACAGAGCAGTTCTTC. It translates to CASSQISTEQFF.

V gene TRBV6-5 combines with J gene TRBJ2-1, with D possibly matching TRBD1 (5 bases). Trimming stripped 6 bases from V and 3 bases from J, with 9 bases between. The CDR3 is 13 amino acids. The germline V gene encodes CDR1 MNHEY and CDR2 SVGAGI. Written as DNA, the CDR3 is TGTGCCAGCAGGGCAACAGGCTACAATGAGCAGTTCTTC. Translation: CASRATGYNEQFF.

There are a few counts of this clonotype. This rearrangement joins TRBV25-1 to TRBJ2-3, with unresolved D. Trimming left V 4 bases short and J 1 base short, with 9 bases between. The CDR3 is made up of 14 amino acids. Germline V CDR1 and CDR2: MGHDK, SYGVNS. The CDR3 DNA reads TGTGCCAGCAGTGCCCCCCTGGGCACAGATACGCAGTATTTT. Amino acid sequence: CASSAPLGTDTQYF.

The chain carries TRBV5-4 and TRBJ2-2; the match to TRBD2 covers 8 bases. The germline gives CDR1 SGHNT, CDR2 YYREEE (reference sequence). This CDR3 is built from 16 residues. Losses at the gene ends were 10 bases for V and 0 bases for J; bases not matched to a gene: 11. CDR3 amino acids: CAAWAVAGSNTGELFF. As DNA, the CDR3 is TGTGCCGCGTGGGCGGTAGCGGGATCGAACACCGGGGAGCTGTTTTTT.

This chain connects TRBV10-3 to TRBJ2-7; 7 nucleotides match TRBD1. Unmatched junction bases numbered 5, after V lost 6 bases and J lost 0 bases. CDR3 size: 14 residues. The V gene's germline CDR1 is ENHRY and CDR2 SYGVKD. The CDR3 is CAIRGDRDSYEQYF. CDR3 DNA sequence: TGTGCCATCAGGGGAGACAGGGACTCCTACGAGCAGTACTTC.

This clonotype was recorded once. V and J are TRBV7-2 and TRBJ1-1, with 8 bases aligning to TRBD1. Losses at the gene ends were 7 bases for V and 10 bases for J; bases not matched to a gene: 11. Per germline, CDR1 SGHTA and CDR2 FQGNSA. This CDR3 spans 13 amino acids. This chain's CDR3 is CASNPQGGYRAFF. CDR3 nucleotide sequence: TGTGCCAGCAACCCACAGGGGGGATACAGAGCTTTCTTT.

The chain employs TRBV7-9 and TRBJ1-4, with D maybe TRBD1 (5 bases). The germline V gene has CDR1 SEHNR and CDR2 FQNEAQ (reference sequence). V lost 4 bases, J lost 0 bases, and 9 bases lay in between. There are 15 residues in the CDR3. The CDR3 sequence is CASSSGPTTNEKLFF. DNA of the CDR3: TGTGCCAGCAGCTCGGGACCGACAACTAATGAAAAACTGTTTTTT.